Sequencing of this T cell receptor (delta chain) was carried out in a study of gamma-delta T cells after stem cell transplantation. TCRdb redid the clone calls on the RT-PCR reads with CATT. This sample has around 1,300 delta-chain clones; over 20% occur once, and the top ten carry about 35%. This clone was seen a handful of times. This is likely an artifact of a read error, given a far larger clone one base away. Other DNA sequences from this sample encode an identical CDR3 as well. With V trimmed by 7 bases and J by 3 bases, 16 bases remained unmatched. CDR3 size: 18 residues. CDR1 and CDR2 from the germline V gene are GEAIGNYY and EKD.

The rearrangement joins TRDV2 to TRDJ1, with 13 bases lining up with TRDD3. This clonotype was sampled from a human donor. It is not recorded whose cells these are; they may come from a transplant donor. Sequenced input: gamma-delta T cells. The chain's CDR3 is CACDAVLGDTQGPDKLIF. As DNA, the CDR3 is TGTGCCTGCGACGCCGTACTGGGGGATACGCAAGGGCCCGATAAACTCATCTTT.